The next 23 T cell receptor beta chains were all read from a single sample in a study of cytomegalovirus exposure and HLA in healthy donors. The PCR made use of 60 Vbeta and 13 Jbeta primers. Sequencing was performed with immunoSEQ multiplex PCR; in TCRdb, only in-frame clones are kept and a portion is missing. The sample lists 100,000 or so clones; under 85% were seen once. Sequencing was done on a sample of PBMCs. The receptor source for this set is a man aged 30-40 years in good health and CMV-seronegative.

The rearrangement links TRBV5-1 to TRBJ2-5; 9 positions agree with TRBD2. With V trimmed by 0 bases and J by 3 bases, 24 bases remained unmatched. Germline V CDR1 and CDR2: SGHRS, YFSETQ. The CDR3 is 22 residues long. The DNA of the CDR3 is TGCGCCAGCAGCTTGGAGCCAGGGTGGCCGTTGGCGGGAGGGCGAGGGGAAGAGACCCAGTACTTC. This codes for CASSLEPGWPLAGGRGEETQYF.

This clone has more than one count but fewer than ten. The V gene is TRBV9, the J gene TRBJ1-2; 7 bases map to TRBD1. Germline V CDR1 and CDR2: SGDLS, YYNGEE. The CDR3 length is 15 residues. V lost 2 bases and J lost 1; bases outside the gene matches: 5. In DNA form, the CDR3 reads TGTGCCAGCAGCGTTCGGGGGACAGATAACTATGGCTACACCTTC. Translating it yields CASSVRGTDNYGYTF.

The V call is TRBV6-1, the J call TRBJ1-4; D ambiguous. V lost 9 bases to trimming and J lost 7 bases, with 9 bases between them. CDR3 length equals 11 residues. Per the germline V gene, CDR1 is MNHNS and CDR2 is SASEGT. The CDR3 is CASFKAEKLFF. The CDR3 nucleotides read TGTGCCAGTTTTAAAGCTGAAAAACTGTTTTTT.

CDR3 nucleotides: TGTGCCAGCTCACCAACGGGGAATTCACCCCTCCACTTT. It encodes CASSPTGNSPLHF. The chain links TRBV18 to TRBJ1-6; D gene uncertain. The CDR3 length is 13 residues. In germline, CDR1 is KGHSH, CDR2 LQKENI. V was pared by 2 bases and J by 7 bases, with 6 bases between.

The genes are TRBV25-1 and TRBJ1-1; the match to TRBD1 covers 9 bases. Germline CDR1 is MGHDK and CDR2 is SYGVNS. The CDR3 loop spans 14 amino acids. V lost 8 bases and J lost 5; bases outside the gene matches: 9. The CDR3 coding sequence is TGTGCCAGCCGGGGACAGGGAAGATGGACTGAAGCTTTCTTT. Encoded protein: CASRGQGRWTEAFF.

The chain carries TRBV2 and TRBJ2-5; tentatively, D is TRBD2 (6 bases). Trimming stripped 6 bases from V and 4 bases from J, with 9 bases between. This CDR3 is built from 12 residues. Looked up from germline, CDR1 is SNHLY and CDR2 is FYNNEI. The CDR3 coding sequence is TGTGCCAGCAGCCTAGCGTTAGAGACCCAGTACTTC. Its translation is CASSLALETQYF.

This chain uses TRBV6-5 with TRBJ1-1, with a possible D match to TRBD1 (6 bases). V lost 6 bases and J lost 1, with 9 bases in between. CDR3 length: 13 residues. The germline CDR1 and CDR2 sequences are MNHEY and SVGAGI. The CDR3 is CASRRQENTEAFF. CDR3 DNA sequence: TGTGCCAGCAGACGACAGGAGAACACTGAAGCTTTCTTT.

For the CDR3, the DNA is TGTGCCAGCAGCTCGGACAGAACTCAGTACTTC. This translates into CASSSDRTQYF. The rearrangement joins TRBV11-3 to TRBJ2-4; D perhaps matches TRBD1 (6 bases). The CDR3 consists of 11 residues. Trimming shortened V by 4 bases and J by 12 bases, and 10 bases separated the two germline ends. The germline gives CDR1 SGHNT, CDR2 YENEEA.

The table lists this clone with a few counts. This chain connects TRBV4-1 to TRBJ2-7; 7 bases align to TRBD1. With V trimmed by 2 bases and J by 2 bases, 6 bases remained unmatched. The CDR3 loop spans 15 amino acids. Germline assignment: CDR1 MGHRA and CDR2 YSYEKL. The CDR3 DNA reads as TGCGCCAGCAGCCAAAAGGACAGGTCTACCTACGAGCAGTACTTC. Its protein is CASSQKDRSTYEQYF.

The CDR3 reads CASSYYGSQSSYEQYF. CDR3 DNA: TGTGCCAGCAGTTACTACGGTTCTCAAAGCTCCTACGAGCAGTACTTC. V gene TRBV6-5 combines with J gene TRBJ2-7; D is undetermined. The germline V gene has CDR1 MNHEY and CDR2 SVGAGI. The CDR3 is 16 residues long. V lost 1 base and J lost 0, with 13 bases in between.

The chain recombines TRBV29-1 with TRBJ1-1; TRBD1 agrees at 9 bases. Trimming at V came to 6 bases and at J to 9 bases, leaving 2 bases not matched to a gene. This CDR3 has 10 residues. Germline V gene data show CDR1 as SQVTM and CDR2 as ANQGSEA. The CDR3 DNA reads TGCAGCGTCGGACAGGGGCAAGCTTTCTTT. Protein product: CSVGQGQAFF.

J is TRBJ1-2 and V is TRBV19, with 7 nucleotides matching TRBD1. Germline V gene lookup returns CDR1 LNHDA and CDR2 SQIVND (reference sequence). The CDR3 is 13 residues long. Unmatched junction bases numbered 9, after V lost 10 bases and J lost 4 bases. The CDR3 sequence is CATFDRAIYGYTF. In DNA form, the CDR3 reads TGTGCCACCTTCGACAGGGCCATCTATGGCTACACCTTC.

The chain links TRBV11-3 to TRBJ1-1; D not resolved. V gave up 1 base and J gave up 1 base, with 7 bases separating them. CDR3 length: 14 amino acids. Germline CDR1 SGHNT, CDR2 YENEEA. Here the CDR3 DNA reads TGTGCCAGCAGCTTAGGGCGGCAGAACACTGAAGCTTTCTTT. Encoded protein: CASSLGRQNTEAFF.

V gene TRBV27 combines with J gene TRBJ2-7, with a possible D match to TRBD1 (5 bases). The length of the CDR3 is 15 residues. Deletions cut 5 bases from V and 6 bases from J, with 20 bases between. Germline CDR1 and CDR2: MNHEY and SMNVEV (reference sequence). CDR3 loop: CASSQISQVPSEQYF. The CDR3 DNA follows: TGTGCCAGCAGTCAAATATCACAGGTCCCCTCCGAGCAGTACTTC.

The chain couples TRBV7-9 to TRBJ2-3; the D gene is possibly TRBD2 (6 bases). V lost 4 bases and J lost 4, with 15 bases in between. Germline lookup yields CDR1 SEHNR and CDR2 FQNEAQ (reference sequence). The CDR3 runs to 15 residues. CDR3: CASSSLTGGADTQYF. For the CDR3, the DNA is TGTGCCAGCAGCTCTCTTACCGGAGGGGCAGATACGCAGTATTTT.

The chain has TRBV5-4 and TRBJ2-4; no definite D call. Trimming stripped 0 bases from V and 1 base from J, with 8 bases between. This CDR3 is built from 15 residues. Germline V gene sequence: CDR1 SGHNT, CDR2 YYREEE (reference sequence). This CDR3 is CASSLAEVAKNIQYF. The CDR3 DNA reads TGTGCCAGCAGCTTGGCCGAGGTGGCCAAAAACATTCAGTACTTC.

The genes are TRBV18 and TRBJ2-2; possible D gene TRBD1, 6 bases. The CDR3 consists of 15 residues. The V end lost 5 bases, the J end lost 4 bases, and 14 bases lay between the germline ends. The germline V gene encodes CDR1 KGHSH and CDR2 LQKENI. In DNA, the CDR3 is TGTGCCAGCTCAGCAGGGGAAATCAGCACCGGGGAGCTGTTTTTT. Amino acids: CASSAGEISTGELFF.

The chain is built from TRBV4-3 and TRBJ2-5; maybe TRBD2 (6 bases). Germline V lookup: CDR1 LGHNA, CDR2 YSLEER. V was clipped by 0 bases and J by 1 base, with 12 bases between them. CDR3 size: 16 residues. The CDR3 protein is CASSQDRRGPQETQYF. CDR3 bases: TGCGCCAGCAGCCAAGATCGGCGGGGTCCCCAAGAGACCCAGTACTTC.

This rearrangement joins TRBV5-8 to TRBJ2-1; 9 bases agree with TRBD1. This CDR3 has 15 residues. V lost 5 bases to trimming and J lost 8 bases; unmatched junction nucleotides: 11. Looked up from germline, CDR1 is SGHTS and CDR2 is YDEGEE. The CDR3 DNA reads TGTGCCAGCAGGTGGGGAGGACAGGGGAAGGATGAGCAGTTCTTC. Its protein product is CASRWGGQGKDEQFF.

This chain links TRBV10-3 with TRBJ2-5, with D tentatively TRBD2 (6 bases). This CDR3 region has 17 residues. With 5 bases removed from V and 2 bases from J, the gap between germline ends came to 21 bases. The germline V gene encodes CDR1 ENHRY and CDR2 SYGVKD. CDR3: CAISPGLSSGAQETQYF. The CDR3, as DNA: TGTGCCATCAGTCCGGGGCTTTCTTCGGGAGCGCAAGAGACCCAGTACTTC.

The table lists this clone with a count of one. The chain is built from TRBV10-3 and TRBJ2-7; 8 nucleotides line up with TRBD1. Germline V gene data show CDR1 as ENHRY and CDR2 as SYGVKD. J lost 5 bases, V lost 6 bases, and 6 bases had no gene match. This CDR3 has 13 amino acids. CDR3 loop: CAIRKTGDHEQYF. The CDR3 bases are TGTGCCATCAGAAAGACAGGGGACCACGAGCAGTACTTC.

The chain couples TRBV7-2 to TRBJ2-3; D gene uncertain. The CDR3 runs 12 residues. The germline V gene has CDR1 SGHTA and CDR2 FQGNSA. Trimming took 4 bases from V and 4 from J, leaving 6 bases between them. The CDR3 is CASSSGPDTQYF. The CDR3 DNA sequence: TGTGCCAGCAGCTCTGGGCCAGATACGCAGTATTTT.

This clone appeared a few times. The V gene is TRBV10-3, the J gene TRBJ2-5; 13 nucleotides agree with TRBD2. J gave up 0 bases and V 11 bases, and 6 bases lay outside the gene matches. This CDR3 spans 15 amino acids. Germline V gives CDR1 ENHRY, CDR2 SYGVKD. The CDR3 DNA sequence: TGTGCCTCCCGGGGGACTAGCGGGGACCAAGAGACCCAGTACTTC. Protein: CASRGTSGDQETQYF.